These 22 T cell receptor beta chains share one sample of origin, sequenced in a study of T cell changes during pregnancy in multiple sclerosis. Sequencing was performed with immunoSEQ multiplex PCR; in TCRdb, only in-frame clones are kept and a portion is missing. The data show tens of thousands of clones, 90% to 95% seen once. Sequences were derived from CD4+ T cells from peripheral blood mononuclear cells, sampled before pregnancy. These receptors originate from a female donor with multiple sclerosis, enrolled in a pregnancy study.

The chain is built from TRBV19 and TRBJ1-5; D is ambiguous. The V gene's germline CDR1 is LNHDA and CDR2 SQIVND (reference sequence). Trimming took 4 bases from V and 0 from J, leaving 10 bases between them. The CDR3 loop spans 15 amino acids. The DNA for the CDR3 is TGTGCCAGTAGTACCCAGTTTTCTAGCAATCAGCCCCAGCATTTT. It is translated as CASSTQFSSNQPQHF.

The chain employs TRBV27 and TRBJ1-4; 9 bases are a match to TRBD1. V was clipped by 5 bases and J by 4 bases; unmatched bases: 2. The CDR3 is 14 residues long. The germline V gene has CDR1 MNHEY and CDR2 SMNVEV (reference sequence). The CDR3 region is CASSQDRGNEKLFF. In DNA form, the CDR3 reads TGTGCCAGCAGTCAGGACAGGGGTAATGAAAAACTGTTTTTT.

The chain employs TRBV27 and TRBJ2-7, with D possibly matching TRBD2 (6 bases). Germline V gene sequence: CDR1 MNHEY, CDR2 SMNVEV (reference sequence). V lost 4 bases and J lost 3, with 28 bases in between. This CDR3 contains 19 residues. CDR3 protein: CASSSQRRGLGGHLYEQYF. CDR3 nucleotide sequence: TGTGCCAGCAGTTCCCAGCGGAGGGGCCTCGGCGGGCATCTCTACGAGCAGTACTTC.

The V gene is TRBV30, the J gene TRBJ1-1; 9 nucleotides match TRBD1. The CDR3 sequence is 14 residues long. CDR1 is GTSNPN, CDR2 SVGIG, per germline (reference sequence). The junction had 14 bases not matched to a gene; V was cut back by 5 bases and J by 10 bases. The CDR3 nucleotides read TGTGCCTGGGGCGGCTCTACGACAGGGGGGGGAGCTTTCTTT. Protein sequence: CAWGGSTTGGGAFF.

The chain employs TRBV7-2 and TRBJ1-2; no definite D call. The CDR3 covers 14 residues. The V gene's germline CDR1 is SGHTA and CDR2 FQGNSA. Between the trimmed V and J ends, which lost 5 bases and 5 bases, there was a span of 15 bases. The CDR3 reads CASSAGASGYGYTF. The DNA of the CDR3 is TGTGCCAGCAGCGCCGGTGCGTCGGGTTATGGCTACACCTTC. Using reference TRBV7-2 and TRBJ1-2 for the parts outside the CDR3, the full variable domain is GAGVSQSPSNKVTEKGKDVELRCDPISGHTALYWYRQSLGQGLEFLIYFQGNSAPDKSGLPSDRFSAERTGGSVSTLTIQRTQQEDSAVYLCASSAGASGYGYTFGSGTRLTVV.

The chain couples TRBV6-1 to TRBJ2-1, with 7 bases identical to TRBD1. V dropped 7 bases and J dropped 6; count of bases not matched to a gene: 6. The CDR3 totals 13 residues. Germline CDR1 is MNHNS and CDR2 is SASEGT. The CDR3 region has the DNA TGTGCCAGCACACGAGACAGGGTCAATGAGCAGTTCTTC. Protein product: CASTRDRVNEQFF.

This rearrangement joins TRBV11-3 to TRBJ2-7; unclear D gene. Germline-derived CDR1 and CDR2 are SGHNT and YENEEA. The CDR3 runs 12 residues. Trimming stripped 1 base from V and 5 bases from J, with 6 bases between. The CDR3 DNA sequence: TGTGCCAGCAGCTTAGGGGCAGACGAGCAGTACTTC. Its translation: CASSLGADEQYF.

The chain employs TRBV4-3 and TRBJ1-6; D is ambiguous. Trimming cost V 3 bases and J 9 bases, with 15 bases left between them. Germline values: CDR1 LGHNA, CDR2 YSLEER. The CDR3 is 15 residues long. CDR3 amino acids: CASSQSQGRGSPLHF. CDR3 nucleotides: TGCGCCAGCAGCCAGAGCCAAGGCCGGGGTTCACCCCTCCACTTT.

The chain employs TRBV7-3 and TRBJ1-2; no clear D. This CDR3 region has 15 residues. Trimming removed 5 bases from V and 2 bases from J, with 15 bases in between. Germline V lookup: CDR1 SGHTA, CDR2 FQGTGA. For the CDR3, the DNA is TGTGCCAGCAGCCGAGAGGTCGGAGGGAACTATGGCTACACCTTC. Its protein product is CASSREVGGNYGYTF.

V gene TRBV7-8 combines with J gene TRBJ2-2; possible D gene TRBD1, 6 bases. V was shortened by 0 bases and J by 7 bases, with 21 bases between the two germline ends. Germline V gene sequence: CDR1 SGHVS, CDR2 FQNEAQ. The CDR3 totals 18 residues. The CDR3 here is CASSLALGQGLKGGELFF. CDR3 nucleotides: TGTGCCAGCAGCTTAGCCCTCGGGCAGGGGCTCAAGGGCGGGGAGCTGTTTTTT.

This chain connects TRBV6-4 to TRBJ1-2, with TRBD1 matching over 9 bases. The germline V gene has CDR1 MRHNA and CDR2 SNTAGT. CDR3 length equals 14 residues. J was trimmed by 5 bases and V by 5 bases; bases with no gene match: 6. CDR3 DNA: TGTGCCAGCAGTCGGGACAGGGAACGGTATGGCTACACCTTC. Its translation is CASSRDRERYGYTF.

The chain is built from TRBV7-8 and TRBJ1-5; D remains ambiguous. V dropped 1 base and J dropped 2 bases, with 9 bases sitting between them. Germline assignment: CDR1 SGHVS and CDR2 FQNEAQ. The CDR3 has 15 residues. Here the CDR3 DNA reads TGTGCCAGCAGCTTAGGCGGTTTGGGCAATCAGCCCCAGCATTTT. It translates to CASSLGGLGNQPQHF.

This chain links TRBV27 with TRBJ2-1; 11 positions match TRBD2. The CDR3 is made up of 16 amino acids. Germline-derived CDR1 and CDR2 are MNHEY and SMNVEV (reference sequence). The J segment lost 8 bases and the V segment lost 6 bases, leaving 12 bases of the junction unmatched. CDR3 loop: CASRLRTSGSSDEQFF. The CDR3 region has the DNA TGTGCCAGCAGGTTGAGGACTAGCGGGTCTAGTGATGAGCAGTTCTTC.

The chain employs TRBV7-6 and TRBJ2-7; D is possibly TRBD2 (6 bases). The CDR3 extends over 16 amino acids. In germline, CDR1 is SGHVS, CDR2 FNYEAQ. V was cut by 1 base and J by 4 bases, with 17 bases left in between. CDR3 residues: CASSLGRAGRVYEQYF. The CDR3 DNA reads TGTGCCAGCAGCTTAGGGCGGGCGGGGCGGGTATACGAGCAGTACTTC.

The chain carries TRBV18 and TRBJ1-1, with D possibly matching TRBD1 (5 bases). This CDR3 has 15 residues. Germline-derived CDR1 and CDR2 are KGHSH and LQKENI. The germline V and J ends were trimmed by 8 bases and 0 bases, with 16 bases remaining between them. CDR3 DNA sequence: TGTGCCAGCCGAGTTCTGGAGGGGATGAACACTGAAGCTTTCTTT. This sequence encodes CASRVLEGMNTEAFF.

CDR3 sequence reads: CASSPDSPREYF. CDR3 coding DNA: TGTGCCAGCTCACCAGACTCACCCCGCGAGTACTTC. The chain has TRBV18 and TRBJ2-7; the D is unclear. CDR1 and CDR2 (germline): KGHSH, LQKENI. The CDR3 is 12 amino acids. V lost 2 bases, J lost 11 bases, and 13 bases lay in between.

V gene TRBV7-2 combines with J gene TRBJ2-5; 12 bases map to TRBD2. The germline CDR1 and CDR2 sequences are SGHTA and FQGNSA. V shed 6 bases, J shed 5 bases, and the junction held 7 bases outside the gene matches. The CDR3 consists of 15 residues. This chain's CDR3 is CASRRRLAGEETQYF. In nucleotides, the CDR3 is TGTGCCAGCAGAAGGCGACTAGCGGGGGAGGAGACCCAGTACTTC.

The V call is TRBV7-2, the J call TRBJ2-3, with 10 bases lining up with TRBD2. Trimming took 5 bases from V and 2 from J; bases not matched to a gene: 7. CDR1 SGHTA and CDR2 FQGNSA come from the germline V gene. The CDR3 is made up of 16 amino acids. The CDR3 DNA reads TGTGCCAGCAGCCCTCTAGCGGGGGCTTTCACAGATACGCAGTATTTT. It is translated as CASSPLAGAFTDTQYF.

The J gene is TRBJ1-5, the V gene TRBV25-1; D is unclear. The ends were cut back, 4 bases at V and 0 bases at J, with 7 bases in the middle. The germline gives CDR1 MGHDK, CDR2 SYGVNS. The CDR3 is 14 residues long. The CDR3 loop reads CASSVSGSNQPQHF. The CDR3 nucleotides are TGTGCCAGCAGTGTATCAGGTAGCAATCAGCCCCAGCATTTT.

J is TRBJ1-2 and V is TRBV6-5; TRBD1 is a possible D gene (6 bases). V was cut by 7 bases and J by 5 bases, with 11 bases left in between. This CDR3 is 12 amino acids long. Germline values: CDR1 MNHEY, CDR2 SVGAGI. This chain's CDR3 is CASMDSGYGYTF. CDR3 sequence (DNA): TGTGCCAGCATGGACAGTGGATATGGCTACACCTTC.

This clone has a handful of counts. This rearrangement joins TRBV7-3 to TRBJ1-5; D is uncertain. V was trimmed by 2 bases and J by 3 bases, leaving 5 bases between them. CDR3 length equals 13 residues. Germline-derived CDR1 and CDR2 are SGHTA and FQGTGA. For the CDR3, the DNA is TGTGCCAGCAGCTTACGTCCCAATCAGCCCCAGCATTTT. It encodes CASSLRPNQPQHF. Full variable domain (remainder filled in from reference TRBV7-3 and TRBJ1-5): GAGVSQTPSNKVTEKGKYVELRCDPISGHTALYWYRQSLGQGPEFLIYFQGTGAADDSGLPNDRFFAVRPEGSVSTLKIQRTERGDSAVYLCASSLRPNQPQHFGDGTRLSIL.

This rearrangement joins TRBV4-3 to TRBJ2-3; TRBD2 matches at 7 bases. Germline trimming cut 1 base from V and 3 bases from J; bases unmatched to any gene: 4. The CDR3 has 15 residues. Germline-derived CDR1 and CDR2 are LGHNA and YSLEER. The CDR3 is CASSQGGGQTDTQYF. In DNA, the CDR3 is TGCGCCAGCAGCCAAGGGGGGGGTCAGACAGATACGCAGTATTTT.